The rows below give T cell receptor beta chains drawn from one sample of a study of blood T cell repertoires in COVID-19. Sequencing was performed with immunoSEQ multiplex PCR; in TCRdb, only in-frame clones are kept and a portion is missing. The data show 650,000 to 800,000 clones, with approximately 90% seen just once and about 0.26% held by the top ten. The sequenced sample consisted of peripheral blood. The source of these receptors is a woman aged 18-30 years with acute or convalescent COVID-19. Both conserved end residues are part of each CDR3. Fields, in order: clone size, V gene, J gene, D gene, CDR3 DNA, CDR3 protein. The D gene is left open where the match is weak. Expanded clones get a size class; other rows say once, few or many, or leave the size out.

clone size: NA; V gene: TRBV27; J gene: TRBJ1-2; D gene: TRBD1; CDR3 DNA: TGTGCCAGCAAGAATGACAGGGACTATGGCTACACCTTC; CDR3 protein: CASKNDRDYGYTF
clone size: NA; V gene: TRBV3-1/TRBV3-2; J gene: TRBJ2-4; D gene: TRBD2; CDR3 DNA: TGTGCCAGCAGCCATCCGACTAGCGGGGGGATCAAAAACATTCAGTACTTC; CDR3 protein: CASSHPTSGGIKNIQYF
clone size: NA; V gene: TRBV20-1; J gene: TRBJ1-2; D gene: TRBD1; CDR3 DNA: TGCAGTGACCGGACAGGGGCTGGCTACACCTTC; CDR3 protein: CSDRTGAGYTF
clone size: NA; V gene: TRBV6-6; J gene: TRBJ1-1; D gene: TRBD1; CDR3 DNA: TGTGCCAGCAGTTACTCGACAGGGGCGGAAGCTTTCTTT; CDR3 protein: CASSYSTGAEAFF
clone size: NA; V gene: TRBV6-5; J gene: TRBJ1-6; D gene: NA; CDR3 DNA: TGTGCCAGCAGATCCACAGGGTCCTATAATTCACCCCTCCACTTT; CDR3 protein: CASRSTGSYNSPLHF
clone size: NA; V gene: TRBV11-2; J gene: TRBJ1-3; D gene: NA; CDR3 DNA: TGTGCCAGCAGCTTATGGGGTACAGGGTTAGGAAACACCATATATTTT; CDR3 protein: CASSLWGTGLGNTIYF
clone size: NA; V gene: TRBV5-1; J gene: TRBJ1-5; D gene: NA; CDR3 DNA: TGCGCCAGCAGTTTGGGACCTCCAGGTCCCCAGCCCCAGCATTTT; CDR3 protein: CASSLGPPGPQPQHF
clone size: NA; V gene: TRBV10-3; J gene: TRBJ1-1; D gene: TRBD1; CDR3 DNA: TGTGCCATCAGAGGACAGGCGACGGACACTGAAGCTTTCTTT; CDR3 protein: CAIRGQATDTEAFF
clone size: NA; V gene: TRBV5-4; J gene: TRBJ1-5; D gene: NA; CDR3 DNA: TGTGCCAGCAGCTTGGACGGGAATAGCAATCAGCCCCAGCATTTT; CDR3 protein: CASSLDGNSNQPQHF
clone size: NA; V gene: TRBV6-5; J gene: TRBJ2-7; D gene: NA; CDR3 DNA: TGTGCCAGCCGGGACAACACCGAGCAGTACTTC; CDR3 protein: CASRDNTEQYF
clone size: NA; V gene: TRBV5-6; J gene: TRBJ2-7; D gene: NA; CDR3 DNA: TGTGCCAGCAGCTTCGGGGGTTCCTACGAGCAGTACTTC; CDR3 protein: CASSFGGSYEQYF
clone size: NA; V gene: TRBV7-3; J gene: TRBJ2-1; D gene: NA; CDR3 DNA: TGTGCCAGCAGCCGCCCCACCGTGGCGGTTGGTAACAATGAGCAGTTCTTC; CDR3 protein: CASSRPTVAVGNNEQFF
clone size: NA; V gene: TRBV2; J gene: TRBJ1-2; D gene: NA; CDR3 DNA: TGTGCCAGCAGTGAAGTGAGGGCGGGGATCTATGGCTACACCTTC; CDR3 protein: CASSEVRAGIYGYTF
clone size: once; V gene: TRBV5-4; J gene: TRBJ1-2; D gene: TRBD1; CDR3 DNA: TGTGCCAGCAGCTTGAGACAGGGGGCCCTATATGGCTACACCTTC; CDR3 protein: CASSLRQGALYGYTF
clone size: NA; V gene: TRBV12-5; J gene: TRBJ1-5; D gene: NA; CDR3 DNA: TGTGCTAGTGGTTTGGACTGGCAGCCCCAGCATTTT; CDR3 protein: CASGLDWQPQHF
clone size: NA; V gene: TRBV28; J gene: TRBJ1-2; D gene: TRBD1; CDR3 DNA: TGTGCCAGCAGCCCCATGACAGGGGTCCACTATGGCTACACCTTC; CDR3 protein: CASSPMTGVHYGYTF
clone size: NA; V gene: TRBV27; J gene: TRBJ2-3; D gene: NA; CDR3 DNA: TGTGCCAGCAGTCTCGGGTGGGCAGATACGCAGTATTTT; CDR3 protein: CASSLGWADTQYF
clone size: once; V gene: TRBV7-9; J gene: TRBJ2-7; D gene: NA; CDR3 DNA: TGTGCCAGCAGCGCTGGGACTTACGAGCAGTACTTC; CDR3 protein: CASSAGTYEQYF
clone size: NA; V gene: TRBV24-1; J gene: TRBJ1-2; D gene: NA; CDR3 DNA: TGTGCCACCAGTGATTTGCTTCAAGGGGCTAAGGGCTACACCTTC; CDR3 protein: CATSDLLQGAKGYTF
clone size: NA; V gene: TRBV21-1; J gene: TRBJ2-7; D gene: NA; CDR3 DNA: TGTGCCAGCAGCAAGGGTGTGGGACAAGACTACGAGCAGTACTTC; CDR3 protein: CASSKGVGQDYEQYF